This TCR beta chain was sequenced during a study of shared clonotypes between healthy human individuals. The CDR3 runs 15 residues. Germline lookup yields CDR1 MNHEY and CDR2 SMNVEV (reference sequence). V was pared by 4 bases and J by 2 bases, with 15 bases between. CD45RO-negative cells were positively selected for CCR7, leaving out terminally differentiated effector memory CD45RA+ cells. Points from the study as a whole: Clonotypes that were shared across a handful of donors made up around 5% of naive CD4 clonotypes.

Concerning this clone: The antigen is undetermined.

Sequencing used immunoSEQ multiplex PCR; TCRdb keeps in-frame clones, though not all of them. The table shows 550,000 to 750,000 clones, with 92% occurring only once. The clonotype originates from a man aged 25-45 years in good health. V and J are TRBV27 and TRBJ2-7, with D maybe TRBD1 (9 bases). Material for sequencing was naive CD8+ T cells sorted from blood. The CDR3 coding sequence is TGTGCCAGCAGTTACAGGGGGCGGGAGGCCTACGAGCAGTACTTC. It is translated as CASSYRGREAYEQYF.